This T cell receptor beta chain stems from a study of naive and memory T cell subsets. Study results and caveats: Especially in CD8 cells, naive repertoires contained a few larger clonotypes, possibly CD45RA-re-expressing memory cells. Clonotypes are single alpha or beta chains, not paired receptors. Over 90% of naive TCR sequences appeared only once, unlike memory subsets.

Both TRBC1 and TRBC2 were covered by a beta constant-region primer of two equimolar oligonucleotides. Four rounds of PCR amplified the ligated cDNA using nested alpha and beta constant-region primers plus SP2. TCRdb called the UMI-ligation and nested PCR reads again in MiXCR, with one record for every CDR3 protein. This table holds roughly 99,000 distinct CDR3 sequences, 11% found once. Overnight CMV lysate stimulation of fresh PBMCs defined donor CMV status by CD4+ IFNgamma. CD8 T cells were positively selected from what remained after CD4 positive selection. From germline, CDR1 is ENHRY and CDR2 SYGVKD. CDR3 length: 14 amino acids. V was clipped by 7 bases and J by 1 base, with 8 bases between them. This clonotype was counted a few times. What it recognizes is unknown.

Sequenced sample: naive CD4+ T cells from blood. The chain carries TRBV10-3 and TRBJ2-6; D not resolved. This clonotype originated in a human donor in good health. CDR3 region: CAIMAISGANVLTF. CDR3 nucleotide sequence: TGTGCCATCATGGCGATTTCTGGGGCCAACGTCCTGACTTTC.